A selection of T cell receptor beta chains follows, all from one sample in a study of beta chain features in type 1 diabetes. Repertoires were generated with immunoSEQ multiplex PCR, while TCRdb's copy carries only in-frame clones and drops some. The table has 330,000 or so clones, 13% to 15% seen once; the top ten hold over 5.5%. The source material was central memory CD4+ T cells from blood. The receptor source for this set is a man aged 25 to 40 in good health. Both conserved end residues are part of each CDR3. Each record gives: J gene, V gene, D gene, clone size, CDR3 DNA, CDR3 protein. The D gene is left open where the match is weak. Clone sizes are given selectively: once, few, many, or a class where the clone is expanded.

>TRBJ1-4|TRBV29-1|-|few
TGCAGCGTTGCGAGTAGAAGAAATGAAAAACTGTTTTTT
CSVASRRNEKLFF
>TRBJ2-1|TRBV6-1|TRBD2|few
TGTGCCAGCAGTAGTCTAGCGGGGGGTGGAAATGAGCAGTTCTTC
CASSSLAGGGNEQFF
>TRBJ1-2|TRBV15|-|-
TGTGCCACCAGCAAAGACCGTAACTATGGCTACACCTTC
CATSKDRNYGYTF
>TRBJ2-7|TRBV4-3|-|-
TGCGCCAGCAGCCACCTTTTTGGGGGGGCTGGACACGAGCAGTACTTC
CASSHLFGGAGHEQYF
>TRBJ2-6|TRBV2|-|-
TGTGCCAGCACCCGGGACACGTTAAACTCTGGGGCCAACGTCCTGACTTTC
CASTRDTLNSGANVLTF
>TRBJ2-1|TRBV29-1|-|-
TGCAGCGTTCAAATACCGGGGGGTGGGACAAGGAATGAGCAGTTCTTC
CSVQIPGGGTRNEQFF
>TRBJ2-1|TRBV6-1|-|few
TGTGCCAGCAGTACCCCGGGGAGTGAGCAGTTCTTC
CASSTPGSEQFF
>TRBJ2-3|TRBV5-6|-|-
TGTGCCAGCAGCCAATTATCTGGCACAGATACGCAGTATTTT
CASSQLSGTDTQYF
>TRBJ2-3|TRBV11-2|-|many
TGTGCCAGCAGCTTAGATTCTGTGAGCACAGATACGCAGTATTTT
CASSLDSVSTDTQYF
>TRBJ2-1|TRBV11-2|TRBD2|few
TGTGCCAGCAGCACGTCTAGCGGCAATGAGCAGTTCTTC
CASSTSSGNEQFF
>TRBJ1-2|TRBV5-1|-|-
TGCGCCAGCAGAAAGGATAACTATGGCTACACCTTC
CASRKDNYGYTF
>TRBJ1-5|TRBV27|TRBD1|few
TGTGCCAGCAGTACCACATCGGGGACAGTTACGATAGCAGGTCAGCCCCAGCATTTT
CASSTTSGTVTIAGQPQHF
>TRBJ2-3|TRBV7-2|-|many
TGTGCCAGCAGCTTATTTATGTCCACAGATACGCAGTATTTT
CASSLFMSTDTQYF
>TRBJ2-3|TRBV6-1|-|few
TGTGCCAGCAGTGATTACGGGGACACAGATACGCAGTATTTT
CASSDYGDTDTQYF
>TRBJ2-4|TRBV19|-|-
TGTGCCAGTCGAGCCTGGGGGACAAGAGCCAAAAACATTCAGTACTTC
CASRAWGTRAKNIQYF
>TRBJ2-2|TRBV7-2|-|-
TGTGCCAGTTCCGGACTGGCCCAGCCCGGGGAGCTGTTTTTT
CASSGLAQPGELFF
>TRBJ2-2|TRBV11-2|-|-
TGTGCCAGCAGCTTCAGTAGAGGGTCAGCCGGGGAGCTGTTTTTT
CASSFSRGSAGELFF
>TRBJ2-1|TRBV2|-|-
TGTGCCAGCAGTGCCAGGGAGCTTTTCTACAATGAGCAGTTCTTC
CASSARELFYNEQFF
>TRBJ1-1|TRBV5-4|TRBD1|few
TGCGCCAGCAGCCCTAGGACAGGGGGCGGCACTGAAGCTTTCTTT
CASSPRTGGGTEAFF
>TRBJ1-1|TRBV10-3|-|many
TGTGCCATCAGGAGGGGGTCTAACACTGAAGCTTTCTTT
CAIRRGSNTEAFF
>TRBJ2-4|TRBV7-9|-|few
TGTGCCAGCAGCTTAGATGGATGGGGGCCGGCCCGGGCCAAAAACATTCAGTACTTC
CASSLDGWGPARAKNIQYF
>TRBJ2-3|TRBV6-1|TRBD1|-
TGTGCCAGCAGTTCAACCGGACAGGGAACAGATATGCAGTATTTT
CASSSTGQGTDMQYF
>TRBJ1-1|TRBV25-1|-|few
TGTGCCAGCAGACTTACAGGGTACACTGAAGCTTTCTTT
CASRLTGYTEAFF
>TRBJ2-2|TRBV13|-|few
TGTGCCAGCAGCTTCACACAGGGTGGGACCGGGGAGCTGTTTTTT
CASSFTQGGTGELFF
>TRBJ2-3|TRBV7-2|TRBD2|-
TGTGCCAGCAGACCTCTTGCGGGAGGGCGAACAGATACGCAGTATTTT
CASRPLAGGRTDTQYF
>TRBJ1-2|TRBV7-2|-|-
TGTGCCAGCAGCTTAGCGGCGGGCCGCCTGGGCTATGGCTACACCTTC
CASSLAAGRLGYGYTF
>TRBJ1-1|TRBV6-5|-|few
TGTGCCAGCAGTTACTCTGGGGCAGGGTGGAACACTGAAGCTTTCTTT
CASSYSGAGWNTEAFF
>TRBJ1-5|TRBV7-2|-|few
TGTGCCAGCAGCGCCCGGGGGGTGAGCAATCAGCCCCAGCATTTT
CASSARGVSNQPQHF
>TRBJ1-1|TRBV19|-|many
TGTGCCAGTAGTATGTGGAGGGCGGGAAAGACTGAAGCTTTCTTT
CASSMWRAGKTEAFF
>TRBJ2-4|TRBV11-2|-|-
TGTGCCAGCAGCCCGATTAGGTACTCCAAAAACATTCAGTACTTC
CASSPIRYSKNIQYF
>TRBJ1-5|TRBV7-8|-|-
TGTGCCAGCAGCTTAGTAGGTAGCAATCAGCCCCAGCATTTT
CASSLVGSNQPQHF
>TRBJ2-1|TRBV6-4|-|-
TGTGCCAGCAGTCTTTCTAGCGACAATGAGCAGTTCTTC
CASSLSSDNEQFF
>TRBJ2-1|TRBV10-2|TRBD2|few
TGCGCCAGCAGACTCGGGACTAGCGGATACAATGAGCAGTTCTTC
CASRLGTSGYNEQFF
>TRBJ2-5|TRBV15|-|-
TGTGCCACCAGCAGAGACCAGTCGGAGACCCAGTACTTC
CATSRDQSETQYF
>TRBJ1-1|TRBV12-5|-|few
TGTGCTAGTGGTCCCGGTGGGAGGAACACTGAAGCTTTCTTT
CASGPGGRNTEAFF
>TRBJ2-3|TRBV30|TRBD2|-
TGTGCCTGGATCGAATTGGGGGGGAACGCAGATACGCAGTATTTT
CAWIELGGNADTQYF
>TRBJ2-7|TRBV2|-|-
TGTGCCAGCACGGGGGACAACGAGCAGTACTTC
CASTGDNEQYF
>TRBJ2-1|TRBV5-6|TRBD1|few
TGTGCCAGCAGCCAACAGGGGGGCTCCTACAATGAGCAGTTCTTC
CASSQQGGSYNEQFF
>TRBJ1-1|TRBV5-4|-|-
TGTGCCAGCAGCTTCTCAGGACGGAACACTGAAGCTTTCTTT
CASSFSGRNTEAFF
>TRBJ2-5|TRBV9|TRBD1|-
TGTGCCAGCAGCGAAGCCGGGACAGACTACGATACCCAGTACTTC
CASSEAGTDYDTQYF
>TRBJ1-5|TRBV2|-|-
TGTGCCAGCAAAGGATATAGCAATCAGCCCCAGCATTTT
CASKGYSNQPQHF
>TRBJ1-2|TRBV7-8|TRBD1|few
TGTGCCAGCAGCTTAGGGAACAGGGGGCGAGTTAACTATGGCTACACCTTC
CASSLGNRGRVNYGYTF
>TRBJ2-5|TRBV9|TRBD2|few
TGTGCCAGCAGCTCGAGACTAGCGGGGGGACAAGAGACCCAGTACTTC
CASSSRLAGGQETQYF
>TRBJ2-3|TRBV7-2|TRBD1|-
TGTGCCAGCAGTAGACAGGGGGTGGCAGATACGCAGTATTTT
CASSRQGVADTQYF
>TRBJ2-3|TRBV19|TRBD2|few
TGTGCCAGTAGTATAGCGGGGGGGCCAGATACGCAGTATTTT
CASSIAGGPDTQYF
>TRBJ2-5|TRBV2|TRBD2|-
TGTGCCAGCAGCGGGGGGATACAAGAGACCCAGTACTTC
CASSGGIQETQYF
>TRBJ2-5|TRBV28|-|-
TGTGCCGCTAACCCATGGGGGACACTGCAAGAGACCCAGTACTTC
CAANPWGTLQETQYF
>TRBJ2-2|TRBV27|TRBD2|few
TGTGCCAGCAGCCACTTAGCGGGAGGGAACACCGGGGAGCTGTTTTTT
CASSHLAGGNTGELFF
>TRBJ2-3|TRBV7-9|-|many
TGTGCCAGCAGCTCAGAGCAAGGGGAGGATACGCAGTATTTT
CASSSEQGEDTQYF
>TRBJ1-2|TRBV27|-|-
TGTGCCAGCAGCTCCCGACAGAGAGCTAACTATGGCTACACCTTC
CASSSRQRANYGYTF